This T cell receptor beta chain appears in the sequencing data of a study of cytomegalovirus exposure and HLA in healthy donors. The PCR ran on 60 Vbeta and 13 Jbeta primers. Data came from immunoSEQ multiplex PCR; TCRdb stores just in-frame clones and leaves some out. The data hold 120,000 to 150,000 clones, with 70% to 85% observed a single time. The CDR3 is 14 amino acids. CDR1 and CDR2 from the germline V gene are LNHDA and SQIVND (reference sequence). V shed 7 bases and J 6 bases; nucleotides not matched to a gene: 8. Sequenced: PBMCs. The sequence derives from a male donor in good health and CMV-seronegative. V is TRBV19 and J is TRBJ1-5; 8 bases are a match to TRBD1. CDR3: CASKDGTGRQPQHF. The CDR3 bases are TGTGCCAGTAAGGACGGGACAGGACGTCAGCCCCAGCATTTT.